The next 32 T cell receptor beta chains were all read from a single sample in a study of blood T cells in healthy people across ages (dated by TCRdb to 2014 to 2015). Library creation used 5' RACE. Instrument used: Illumina HiSeq 2500. The second PCR ran for about 6 to 12 cycles and used a J-beta primer mix along with a sample-barcoded 5' primer. The public reads were reanalyzed by TCRdb: fastp trimming at Q25, MiXCR alignment, in-frame beta chains only. Identical CDR3 proteins give one entry, which carries the most common genes and DNA. In all, the sample holds hundreds of thousands of distinct CDR3 sequences, and roughly 50% of those were seen once. Roughly 22% of the sample comes from the top ten. Sequenced material: blood. The source of these receptors is a man aged 25-40 years in good health.

This clonotype was seen more than once but under ten times. The chain employs TRBV29-1 and TRBJ2-7, with 9 bases identical to TRBD1. Germline lookup yields CDR1 SQVTM and CDR2 ANQGSEA. The ends lost 7 bases at V and 0 bases at J; junction bases unmatched: 4. The CDR3 spans 13 residues. The CDR3 loop is CSASGQGSYEQYF. The DNA for the CDR3 is TGCAGCGCCTCGGGACAGGGCTCCTACGAGCAGTACTTC.

Here the CDR3 DNA reads TGTGCCAGCAGTGAAAGTCTTAACTCCTACAATGAGCAGTTCTTC. Residues: CASSESLNSYNEQFF. This chain links TRBV2 with TRBJ2-1; D uncertain. The germline V gene encodes CDR1 SNHLY and CDR2 FYNNEI. The V end lost 2 bases, the J end lost 0 bases, and 8 bases lay between the germline ends. CDR3 length: 15 residues.

CDR3 DNA sequence: TGTGCCAGCAGTTTAGTATCCGGGGATACGCAGTATTTT. It specifies CASSLVSGDTQYF. The chain combines TRBV12-3 or TRBV12-4 with TRBJ2-3, with D unclear. The V end lost 1 base, the J end lost 6 bases, and 8 bases lay between the germline ends. The CDR3 runs 13 residues.

The genes are TRBV19 and TRBJ1-6; no clear D. Deletions cut 3 bases from V and 11 bases from J, with 14 bases between. The CDR3 consists of 14 residues. The germline V gene has CDR1 LNHDA and CDR2 SQIVND (reference sequence). CDR3 residues: CASSIGGPETPLHF. The CDR3 DNA is TGTGCCAGTAGTATCGGAGGACCTGAGACACCCCTCCACTTT.

This chain joins TRBV5-1 and TRBJ2-1, with 10 nucleotides matching TRBD2. V was clipped by 3 bases and J by 8 bases; unmatched bases: 8. Germline assignment: CDR1 SGHRS and CDR2 YFSETQ. The CDR3 contains 15 residues. Here the CDR3 DNA reads TGCGCCAGCAGCTCCGCCGGGACTAGCGTCGATGAGCAGTTCTTC. This translates into CASSSAGTSVDEQFF.

This clonotype was detected ten times or more. CDR3 sequence (DNA): TGTGCCAGCTCAGCTACAGCCTACGAGCAGTACTTC. It is translated as CASSATAYEQYF. The chain links TRBV2 to TRBJ2-7; D call uncertain. V was shortened by 8 bases and J by 2 bases, with 10 bases between the two germline ends. Per germline, CDR1 SNHLY and CDR2 FYNNEI. The CDR3 totals 12 residues.

With respect to this clonotype: One end of the junction fails to match germline, which may point to a read error. The chain recombines TRBV6-2 or TRBV6-3 with TRBJ2-2, with 7 bases aligning to TRBD2. CDR1 and CDR2 (germline): MNHEY, SVGEGT. The CDR3 is 15 amino acids. The CDR3 loop reads CVSGASHVGSGELFF. In DNA, the CDR3 is TGTGTCAGCGGGGCGTCACACGTTGGTAGCGGGGAGCTGTTTTTT.

A few counts support this clonotype. The V and J genes are TRBV3-1 and TRBJ2-1; no definite D call. The CDR3 length is 13 residues. The germline V gene has CDR1 LGHDT and CDR2 YNNKEL (reference sequence). V was cut by 2 bases and J by 4 bases, with 6 bases left in between. The CDR3 DNA is TGTGCCAGCAGCCAACCTAGTTACAATGAGCAGTTCTTC. This encodes CASSQPSYNEQFF.

This clonotype came up once. The chain combines TRBV5-1 with TRBJ2-5; unclear D gene. Germline CDR1 is SGHRS and CDR2 is YFSETQ. The CDR3 covers 13 residues. V was clipped by 0 bases and J by 1 base, with 4 bases between them. CDR3 region: CASSLEAQETQYF. For the CDR3, the DNA is TGCGCCAGCAGCTTGGAGGCCCAAGAGACCCAGTACTTC.

This clonotype was observed once. The chain couples TRBV19 to TRBJ2-7; 8 nucleotides align to TRBD1. V was pared by 0 bases and J by 2 bases, with 15 bases of the junction left unmatched. The CDR3 is made up of 19 amino acids. From germline, CDR1 is LNHDA and CDR2 SQIVND (reference sequence). CDR3 in amino acids: CASSIDRLRQGTLPYEQYF. As DNA, the CDR3 is TGTGCCAGTAGTATAGACCGCCTGCGACAGGGGACACTTCCCTACGAGCAGTACTTC.

In its sample, this clonotype was seen once. The chain combines TRBV2 with TRBJ1-2; D is possibly TRBD1 (6 bases). Trimming shortened V by 1 base and J by 7 bases, and 13 bases separated the two germline ends. CDR3 length: 14 residues. CDR1 and CDR2 from the germline V gene are SNHLY and FYNNEI. DNA for the CDR3: TGTGCCAGCAGTGAAGAGGGGGGGGTATCTGGCTACACCTTC. This translates into CASSEEGGVSGYTF.

The V and J genes are TRBV12-3 or TRBV12-4 and TRBJ1-1; D is unclear. The ends were cut back, 7 bases at V and 5 bases at J, with 11 bases in the middle. This CDR3 is 12 amino acids long. In DNA form, the CDR3 reads TGTGCCAGCACCCCGGGAGGGACTGAAGCTTTCTTT. Encoded protein: CASTPGGTEAFF.

The rearrangement links TRBV5-4 to TRBJ2-4; the D is unclear. The J call is uncertain, as TRBJ2-7 better fits the DNA end. This CDR3 has 14 residues. CDR1 SGHNT and CDR2 YYREEE come from the germline V gene (reference sequence). The CDR3 DNA reads TGTGCCAGCAGCTTGGGCGTCGAGGTCTACGAGCAGTACTTC. It codes for CASSLGVEVYEQYF.

The V gene is TRBV11-2, the J gene TRBJ2-1, with D possibly TRBD2 on 5 matching bases. Germline loops: CDR1 SGHAT, CDR2 FQNNGV. The CDR3 is 16 amino acids. V lost 5 bases and J lost 0, with 14 bases in between. The CDR3: CASSPLERSSYNEQFF. In DNA, the CDR3 is TGTGCCAGCAGCCCCCTGGAGCGGAGCTCCTACAATGAGCAGTTCTTC. Complete variable domain (other parts from reference TRBV11-2 and TRBJ2-1): EAGVAQSPRYKIIEKRQSVAFWCNPISGHATLYWYQQILGQGPKLLIQFQNNGVVDDSQLPKDRFSAERLKGVDSTLKIQPAKLEDSAVYLCASSPLERSSYNEQFFGPGTRLTVL.

The J gene is TRBJ1-5, the V gene TRBV20-1, with D unresolved. V was trimmed by 6 bases and J by 4 bases, leaving 10 bases between them. The V gene's germline CDR1 is DFQATT and CDR2 SNEGSKA (reference sequence). The length of the CDR3 is 12 residues. In DNA form, the CDR3 reads TGCAGTGCCCCGACGGTGAATCAGCCCCAGCATTTT. This encodes CSAPTVNQPQHF.

This clonotype came up once. The V call is TRBV2, the J call TRBJ1-2, with D maybe TRBD1 (6 bases). V lost 3 bases and J lost 5, with 28 bases in between. CDR1 and CDR2 from the germline V gene are SNHLY and FYNNEI. The CDR3 is made up of 19 amino acids. This CDR3 is CASSEVRQGMRVNWYGYTF. CDR3 coding DNA: TGTGCCAGCAGTGAGGTCCGGCAGGGGATGAGGGTTAACTGGTATGGCTACACCTTC.

A word on this clonotype: This CDR3 is missing its conserved last phenylalanine or tryptophan, likely due to a read error. The chain links TRBV7-9 to TRBJ2-1; D might be TRBD2 (5 bases). Trimming removed 7 bases at V and 13 bases at J, with 17 bases between. The CDR3 consists of 12 residues. In germline, CDR1 is SEHNR, CDR2 FQNEAQ (reference sequence). The CDR3 here is CASTYTTRRQFL. In DNA form, the CDR3 reads TGTGCCAGCACCTATACTACTAGGCGACAGTTCTTG.

The genes are TRBV7-2 and TRBJ2-3; D unresolved. Germline V CDR1 and CDR2: SGHTA, FQGNSA. V lost 4 bases and J lost 2, with 13 bases in between. The CDR3 contains 15 residues. In nucleotides, the CDR3 is TGTGCCAGCAGCTCCCAAATGGGAAACACAGATACGCAGTATTTT. Its translation is CASSSQMGNTDTQYF. The complete variable domain, with remaining parts taken from reference TRBV7-2 and TRBJ2-3, reads GAGVSQSPSNKVTEKGKDVELRCDPISGHTALYWYRQSLGQGLEFLIYFQGNSAPDKSGLPSDRFSAERTGGSVSTLTIQRTQQEDSAVYLCASSSQMGNTDTQYFGPGTRLTVL.

In the case of this clonotype: The junction departs from germline at one end; a sequencing error may be responsible. This chain connects TRBV7-2 to TRBJ1-4, with D unresolved. The CDR3 is 20 amino acids. In germline, CDR1 is SGHTA, CDR2 FQGNSA. CDR3 bases: TGTGCCAGTAGCTTATTAGGGCCCCAGAATTTGGGGTCAACTAATGAAAAACTGTTTTTT. This gives the protein CASSLLGPQNLGSTNEKLFF.

The V call is TRBV12-3 or TRBV12-4, the J call TRBJ2-5; perhaps TRBD2 as D (5 bases). The CDR3 length is 13 residues. V lost 6 bases, J lost 11 bases, and 19 bases lay in between. The CDR3 coding sequence is TGTGCCAGCAGCCCTGACTACTACAATGAGCAGTACTTC. The encoded protein is CASSPDYYNEQYF.

This clonotype was observed at least ten times. This sequence joins TRBV12-3 or TRBV12-4 and TRBJ1-2, with 8 bases that match TRBD1. CDR3 length: 15 amino acids. V dropped 5 bases and J dropped 4; count of bases not matched to a gene: 9. The CDR3 spells CASSPGQGGGYGYTF. Here the CDR3 DNA reads TGTGCCAGCAGTCCAGGACAGGGAGGAGGCTATGGCTACACCTTC.

On this clonotype itself: The limits of the CDR3 on the DNA are not certain, so only TCRdb's listed CDR3 is given. The chain joins TRBV1 to TRBJ2-5; the table's TRBD2 call for D was not verified on the DNA. TRBV1 represents a pseudogene. The CDR3 length equals 17 residues, ends included. CDR3: CTSSQVASGAPGETQYF.

This clonotype was seen only a few times. The chain uses TRBV29-1 and TRBJ1-1; tentative D call: TRBD1 (5 bases). The CDR3 runs 12 residues. CDR1 is SQVTM and CDR2 is ANQGSEA in the germline V gene. V lost 1 base and J lost 3, with 6 bases in between. The CDR3 here is CSVEGRDTEAFF. CDR3 coding DNA: TGCAGCGTTGAAGGCAGGGACACTGAAGCTTTCTTT.

This clonotype was counted only a few times. V gene TRBV5-1 combines with J gene TRBJ2-4, with D possibly being TRBD1 (6 bases). Matching the DNA end better, TRBJ2-7 makes the J call doubtful. Germline-derived CDR1 and CDR2 are SGHRS and YFSETQ. CDR3 length: 15 residues. Here the CDR3 reads CASSQNTGNGYEQYF. CDR3 in DNA: TGCGCCAGCAGCCAGAACACAGGGAACGGGTACGAGCAGTACTTC.

The V and J genes are TRBV25-1 and TRBJ2-2, with D hard to call. Germline V gene data show CDR1 as MGHDK and CDR2 as SYGVNS. The CDR3 spans 11 residues. The CDR3 loop reads CACKTTGELFF. The CDR3 bases are TGTGCTTGCAAAACGACCGGGGAGCTGTTTTTT.

This clonotype was picked up a small number of times. The chain carries TRBV7-9 and TRBJ2-5; tentatively, D is TRBD1 or TRBD2 (5 bases each). Trimming pared 0 bases from V and 5 bases from J, leaving 10 bases between. This CDR3 region has 14 residues. From germline, CDR1 is SEHNR and CDR2 FQNEAQ (reference sequence). The CDR3 loop is CASSLAGTPETQYF. The CDR3 DNA reads TGTGCCAGCAGCTTAGCGGGGACGCCGGAGACCCAGTACTTC.

V usage is TRBV7-7 and J usage is TRBJ2-7; 8 bases map to TRBD2. The J call may not be correct, given that the DNA end is closer to TRBJ2-5. The germline V gene has CDR1 SSHAT and CDR2 FNYEAQ (reference sequence). The CDR3 totals 15 residues. The CDR3 here is CASSSGGASGATQYF. In DNA, the CDR3 is TGTGCCAGCAGCTCGGGGGGGGCTTCGGGTGCGACCCAGTACTTC.

The chain is built from TRBV11-3 and TRBJ2-7; D is ambiguous. The CDR3 runs to 12 residues. Germline CDR1 reads SGHNT; CDR2 reads YENEEA. V was trimmed by 3 bases and J by 6 bases, leaving 9 bases between them. The CDR3 sequence is CASSFRGGEQYF. The CDR3 DNA follows: TGTGCCAGCAGCTTTCGCGGTGGCGAGCAGTACTTC.

The rearrangement uses TRBV29-1 and TRBJ2-1; TRBD1 agrees at 7 bases. Germline trimming cut 0 bases from V and 6 bases from J; bases unmatched to any gene: 8. The length of the CDR3 is 15 residues. The germline V gene encodes CDR1 SQVTM and CDR2 ANQGSEA. CDR3 residues: CSVEDLGGEGNEQFF. In DNA form, the CDR3 reads TGCAGCGTTGAAGATCTAGGGGGCGAGGGCAATGAGCAGTTCTTC.

This rearrangement joins TRBV6-5 to TRBJ2-3, with unresolved D. Trimming pared 3 bases from V and 4 bases from J, leaving 14 bases between. This CDR3 spans 15 amino acids. Germline CDR1 and CDR2: MNHEY and SVGAGI. The CDR3 loop reads CASSYFASTADTQYF. In nucleotides, the CDR3 is TGTGCCAGCAGTTATTTCGCTAGTACGGCAGATACGCAGTATTTT.

The gene calls are TRBV7-2 and TRBJ2-3; tentatively, D is TRBD2 (5 bases). CDR1 and CDR2 from the germline V gene are SGHTA and FQGNSA. The CDR3 covers 15 residues. Trimming took 3 bases from V and 3 from J, leaving 13 bases between them. The CDR3 region is CASSLRANATDTQYF. The CDR3 coding sequence is TGTGCCAGCAGCTTGAGGGCTAATGCAACAGATACGCAGTATTTT.

In its sample, this clonotype was seen a few times. The chain has TRBV9 and TRBJ1-2; the D gene is possibly TRBD1 (5 bases). From germline, CDR1 is SGDLS and CDR2 YYNGEE. The CDR3 extends over 16 amino acids. The V end was cut by 3 bases, the J end by 2 bases, with 17 bases between. DNA for the CDR3: TGTGCCAGCAGCGAGGGGATGGGCCGGGGGAACTATGGCTACACCTTC. It encodes CASSEGMGRGNYGYTF.